Below are 13 T cell receptor beta chains sequenced from a single sample in a study of T-cell reconstitution after alpha-beta-depleted transplantation in children. During its preparation, the TCRbeta library received unique molecular identifiers. TCRdb passed the PCR reads through MiXCR, listing each CDR3 protein once. The sample lists over 25,000 distinct CDR3 sequences, over 15% occurring once. This material consisted of PBMCs, mostly from graft donor cells, taken 60 days after TCRalphabeta/CD19-depleted stem cell transplant. The receptors originated from a male patient under 10 years old who had a stem cell transplant for acute lymphoblastic leukemia, so the T cells may come from the graft donor.

The rearrangement uses TRBV4-3 and TRBJ2-2; D gene unclear. Deletions cut 0 bases from V and 5 bases from J, with 4 bases between. The germline V gene has CDR1 LGHNA and CDR2 YSLEER. This CDR3 is 13 amino acids long. The DNA for the CDR3 is TGCGCCAGCAGCCAAGATAGTACCGGGGAGCTGTTTTTT. Protein sequence: CASSQDSTGELFF.

This clonotype came up many times. The chain combines TRBV24-1 with TRBJ1-5; D uncertain. The length of the CDR3 is 12 residues. V shed 0 bases and J shed 4 bases, with 0 bases lying between them. The germline gives CDR1 KGHDR, CDR2 SFDVKD. This CDR3 reads CATSDLNQPQHF. CDR3 nucleotides: TGTGCCACCAGTGATTTGAATCAGCCCCAGCATTTT.

This clonotype has more than one count but fewer than ten. This sequence joins TRBV24-1 and TRBJ1-5, with a possible D match to TRBD1 (5 bases). Germline CDR1 is KGHDR and CDR2 is SFDVKD. CDR3 length equals 15 residues. Trimming stripped 4 bases from V and 3 bases from J, with 12 bases between. This chain's CDR3 is CATSDSTVNNQPQHF. In DNA form, the CDR3 reads TGTGCCACCAGTGACTCGACAGTCAACAATCAGCCCCAGCATTTT.

The chain carries TRBV28 and TRBJ1-1, with D possibly matching TRBD1 (5 bases). The CDR3 runs to 15 residues. Germline V gives CDR1 MDHEN, CDR2 SYDVKM. The V gene lost 7 bases and the J gene lost 5 bases, with 20 bases spanning the gap. DNA for the CDR3: TGTGCCAGCAATCGGCTATGGGGGACTGAGACTGAAGCTTTCTTT. This codes for CASNRLWGTETEAFF.

This clonotype was observed many times. This chain joins TRBV7-9 and TRBJ2-3; 9 bases fit TRBD1. Germline assignment: CDR1 SEHNR and CDR2 FQNEAQ (reference sequence). There are 15 residues in the CDR3. Trimming at V came to 1 base and at J to 5 bases, leaving 4 bases not matched to a gene. CDR3 region: CASSLGDRARDTQYF. The CDR3 region has the DNA TGTGCCAGCAGCTTAGGGGACAGGGCCAGAGATACGCAGTATTTT.

A few counts support this clonotype. The V call is TRBV7-9, the J call TRBJ2-1; D unclear. This CDR3 has 15 amino acids. The germline CDR1 and CDR2 sequences are SEHNR and FQNEAQ (reference sequence). V lost 5 bases and J lost 7, with 18 bases in between. The CDR3 DNA reads as TGTGCCAGCAGCCAAGGGTTTGGGGAAGGGAATGAGCAGTTCTTC. This codes for CASSQGFGEGNEQFF.

The chain recombines TRBV5-8 with TRBJ1-5, with D tentatively TRBD1 (5 bases). Trimming took 3 bases from V and 1 from J, leaving 17 bases between them. CDR3 length: 17 residues. Looked up from germline, CDR1 is SGHTS and CDR2 is YDEGEE. Here the CDR3 reads CASSSPAGGASNQPQHF. The CDR3 region has the DNA TGTGCCAGCAGCTCACCTGCCGGAGGGGCAAGCAATCAGCCCCAGCATTTT.

This chain links TRBV6-2 or TRBV6-3 with TRBJ2-1, with unresolved D. This CDR3 is 16 amino acids long. CDR1 and CDR2 (germline): MNHEY, SVGEGT. Trimming removed 6 bases at V and 9 bases at J, with 24 bases between. This chain's CDR3 is CASRHPLGRLYGEQFF. The CDR3 DNA reads as TGTGCCAGCAGACACCCCCTCGGACGGCTATACGGTGAGCAGTTCTTC.

CDR3 region: CASSRTGYGYEQYV. The CDR3 nucleotides are TGTGCCAGCAGCCGAACAGGGTACGGCTACGAGCAGTACGTC. The genes are TRBV14 and TRBJ2-7; tentatively, D is TRBD1 (6 bases). V was clipped by 4 bases and J by 3 bases, with 13 bases between them. This CDR3 region has 14 residues. The germline CDR1 and CDR2 sequences are SGHDN and FVKESK.

This clonotype was counted only a few times. This chain uses TRBV5-4 with TRBJ1-1; D may be TRBD1 (6 bases). The CDR3 sequence is 13 residues long. Germline V gene data show CDR1 as SGHNT and CDR2 as YYREEE (reference sequence). Trimming took off 1 base at V and 4 bases at J, with 8 bases between the two ends. CDR3 residues: CASSLRGATEAFF. Written as DNA, the CDR3 is TGTGCCAGCAGCTTGAGGGGGGCCACTGAAGCTTTCTTT.

This clonotype showed up many times. The genes are TRBV6-1 and TRBJ2-1; D not resolved. The CDR3 consists of 14 residues. Trimming cost V 0 bases and J 11 bases, with 14 bases left between them. CDR1 MNHNS and CDR2 SASEGT come from the germline V gene. For the CDR3, the DNA is TGTGCCAGCAGTGAAGCGGGGTTTGAGCGTAAGCAGTTCTTC. Translated, it gives CASSEAGFERKQFF.

By sample share, this clonotype is medium-sized. The chain recombines TRBV12-3 or TRBV12-4 with TRBJ1-5; D is possibly TRBD1 (5 bases). The V end was cut by 3 bases, the J end by 5 bases, with 14 bases between. The CDR3 is made up of 15 amino acids. The CDR3 sequence: CASSFSRVGDQPQHF. CDR3 in DNA: TGTGCCAGCAGTTTCAGCAGGGTGGGGGATCAGCCCCAGCATTTT.

The chain is built from TRBV7-9 and TRBJ2-2; D remains unclear. Germline V gene lookup returns CDR1 SEHNR and CDR2 FQNEAQ (reference sequence). The ends were cut back, 1 base at V and 3 bases at J, with 3 bases in the middle. This CDR3 has 13 amino acids. CDR3: CASSLEYTGELFF. The CDR3 DNA follows: TGTGCCAGCAGCTTAGAGTACACCGGGGAGCTGTTTTTT.